This T cell receptor (beta chain) was sequenced for a study of T cells in localized non-small cell lung cancer. Study-level points and caveats: Peak T cell clonality was found in uninvolved adjacent lung, exceeding tumor.

V was shortened by 0 bases and J by 7 bases, with 5 bases between the two germline ends. In germline, CDR1 is SGHDT, CDR2 YYEEEE. This CDR3 has 13 residues. About this clone: The target antigen is unknown.

Using immunoSEQ multiplex PCR, the repertoire was profiled, and TCRdb retains in-frame clones only, with some absent. Here the sample spans about 47,000 clones, around 87% being singletons. The sample was PBMCs, taken before any cancer treatment. The clonotype comes from a man aged 35 to 69 with stage II lung adenocarcinoma. J is TRBJ1-6 and V is TRBV5-6; D is unclear. CDR3 in amino acids: CASSLDLNSPLHF. The CDR3 DNA follows: TGTGCCAGCAGCTTGGACTTAAATTCACCCCTCCACTTT.